Below, one T cell receptor beta chain is given with its context. Its matching antigen is unknown. CDR1 SQVTM and CDR2 ANQGSEA come from the germline V gene. This CDR3 spans 11 amino acids. Added by template switching were UMIs that each held a 6-nucleotide sample barcode. TCRdb re-called the 5' RACE reads and catalogs CDR3 proteins one per entry, DNA excluded. The repertoire shows 150,000 to 200,000 distinct CDR3 sequences; the top ten hold under 3.5%. The record originates from a study of monozygotic twins with inflammatory bowel disease. Study-level findings and limits: IBD patients share fewer clonotypes with other people than healthy twins do, especially with disease activity. None of the different T cell subtypes could be distinguished from one another.

The V gene is TRBV29-1, the J gene TRBJ2-7; TCRdb's assignment of TRBD2 cannot be checked, as there is no DNA. The source material was blood. The receptor's source is a human donor with ulcerative colitis or Crohn's disease, or a healthy co-twin of an affected twin (not recorded which). CDR3 residues: CSVSSGYEQYF.